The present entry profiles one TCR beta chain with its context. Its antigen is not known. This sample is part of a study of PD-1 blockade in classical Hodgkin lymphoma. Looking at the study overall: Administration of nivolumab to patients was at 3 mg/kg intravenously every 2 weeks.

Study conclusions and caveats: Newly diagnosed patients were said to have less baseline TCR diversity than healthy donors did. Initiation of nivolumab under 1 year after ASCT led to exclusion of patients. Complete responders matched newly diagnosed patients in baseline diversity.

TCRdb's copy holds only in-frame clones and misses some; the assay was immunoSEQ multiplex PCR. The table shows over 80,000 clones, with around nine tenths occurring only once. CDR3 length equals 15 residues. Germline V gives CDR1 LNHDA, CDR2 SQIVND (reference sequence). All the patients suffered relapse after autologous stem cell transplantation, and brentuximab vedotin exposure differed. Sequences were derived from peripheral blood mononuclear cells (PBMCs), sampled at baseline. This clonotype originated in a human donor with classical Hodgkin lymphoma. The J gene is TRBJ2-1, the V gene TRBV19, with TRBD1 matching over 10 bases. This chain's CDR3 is CASSEGTGVDNEQFF. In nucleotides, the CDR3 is TGTGCTTCGTCGGAGGGGACAGGGGTCGACAATGAGCAGTTCTTC.